Presented here are 11 T cell receptor beta chains from one specimen sequenced in a study of blood T cell repertoires in COVID-19. Only in-frame clones appear in the TCRdb table, and some are missing; sequencing was by immunoSEQ multiplex PCR. The sample has just under 250,000 clones, more than 75% seen once. The specimen sequenced was peripheral blood. The receptors originated from a woman aged 25-40 years who had recovered from COVID-19.

DNA of the CDR3: TGCGCCAGCAGCCACGGACAGGCCTTAAGAGAAAAACTGTTTTTT. This translates into CASSHGQALREKLFF. The rearrangement joins TRBV4-1 to TRBJ1-4, with TRBD1 matching 7 bases. The ends lost 3 bases at V and 8 bases at J; junction bases unmatched: 9. Germline V gene data show CDR1 as MGHRA and CDR2 as YSYEKL. The CDR3 extends over 15 amino acids.

The rearrangement joins TRBV12-3 or TRBV12-4 to TRBJ1-1; D remains unclear. Trimming stripped 3 bases from V and 5 bases from J, with 4 bases between. This CDR3 contains 11 residues. The CDR3 region is CASSLSTEAFF. As DNA, the CDR3 is TGTGCCAGCAGTTTGAGTACTGAAGCTTTCTTT.

This clone was counted once. The chain links TRBV5-1 to TRBJ2-5; D is unresolved. Germline CDR1 and CDR2: SGHRS and YFSETQ. The CDR3 totals 12 residues. V lost 4 bases to trimming and J lost 4 bases, with 8 bases between them. This chain's CDR3 is CASSLRSETQYF. CDR3 nucleotides: TGCGCCAGCAGCCTGAGGTCAGAGACCCAGTACTTC.

This chain joins TRBV3-1 (or the pseudogene TRBV3-2) and TRBJ2-5; TRBD2 aligns across 8 bases. Germline V lookup: CDR1 LGHDT, CDR2 YNNKEL (reference sequence). The CDR3 spans 15 residues. V lost 0 bases, J lost 5 bases, and 5 bases stayed unmatched. The CDR3 region is CASSQDSAGVETQYF. In nucleotides, the CDR3 is TGTGCCAGCAGCCAAGATTCAGCGGGGGTGGAGACCCAGTACTTC.

This sequence joins TRBV11-2 and TRBJ1-2; TRBD1 might be the D (6 bases). Trimming removed 5 bases at V and 4 bases at J, with 11 bases between. The germline CDR1 and CDR2 sequences are SGHAT and FQNNGV. This CDR3 is 13 amino acids long. This CDR3 is CASSKDRVYGYTF. CDR3 bases: TGTGCCAGCAGCAAGGACAGAGTCTATGGCTACACCTTC.

This chain links TRBV14 with TRBJ2-1; tentative D call: TRBD2 (5 bases). In germline, CDR1 is SGHDN, CDR2 FVKESK. The V and J ends lost 0 bases and 6 bases respectively, with 18 bases between them. The CDR3 is 17 amino acids. The CDR3 region has the DNA TGTGCCAGCAGCCAAGAAAAGCGGTACGGCCACGCCAATGAGCAGTTCTTC. Protein: CASSQEKRYGHANEQFF.

This clone was seen just once. The rearrangement joins TRBV2 to TRBJ2-5, with D possibly TRBD1 on 5 matching bases. Germline lookup yields CDR1 SNHLY and CDR2 FYNNEI. V was trimmed by 6 bases and J by 4 bases, leaving 15 bases between them. CDR3 length equals 14 residues. The CDR3 reads CASSRRALGETQYF. The CDR3 region has the DNA TGTGCCAGCAGCCGCAGGGCACTCGGAGAGACCCAGTACTTC. Variable domain in full (rest from reference TRBV2 and TRBJ2-5): EPEVTQTPSHQVTQMGQEVILRCVPISNHLYFYWYRQILGQKVEFLVSFYNNEISEKSEIFDDQFSVERPDGSNFTLKIRSTKLEDSAMYFCASSRRALGETQYFGPGTRLLVL.

As regards this clone: The same CDR3 is also encoded by other DNA sequences in this sample. The chain carries TRBV5-1 and TRBJ1-1; D may be TRBD1 (5 bases). The CDR3 is made up of 13 amino acids. The germline V gene has CDR1 SGHRS and CDR2 YFSETQ. V was clipped by 5 bases and J by 1 base, with 9 bases between them. In nucleotides, the CDR3 is TGCGCCAGCAGTCAAGGGGAGAACACTGAAGCTTTCTTT. It translates to CASSQGENTEAFF.

The gene calls are TRBV5-1 and TRBJ2-3, with 9 positions matching TRBD2. Trimming at V came to 2 bases and at J to 2 bases, leaving 12 bases not matched to a gene. This CDR3 has 18 residues. Per germline, CDR1 SGHRS and CDR2 YFSETQ. This CDR3 is CASSLISGSGADTDTQYF. CDR3 coding DNA: TGCGCCAGCAGCTTAATTAGCGGGAGTGGTGCGGACACAGATACGCAGTATTTT.

The chain carries TRBV15 and TRBJ1-4; unclear D gene. Trimming took off 0 bases at V and 5 bases at J, with 10 bases between the two ends. CDR1 and CDR2 (germline): LNHNV, YYDKDF (reference sequence). CDR3 length: 15 amino acids. The DNA of the CDR3 is TGTGCCACCAGCAGAGATAGGCGGGTGAATGAAAAACTGTTTTTT. Translation: CATSRDRRVNEKLFF.

DNA of the CDR3: TGTGCCAGCTCACAAGGACAGGACGGGACCCAGTACTTC. This sequence encodes CASSQGQDGTQYF. This sequence joins TRBV18 and TRBJ2-5, with 7 nucleotides matching TRBD1. From germline, CDR1 is KGHSH and CDR2 LQKENI. Unmatched junction bases numbered 6, after V lost 4 bases and J lost 7 bases. The CDR3 has 13 amino acids.